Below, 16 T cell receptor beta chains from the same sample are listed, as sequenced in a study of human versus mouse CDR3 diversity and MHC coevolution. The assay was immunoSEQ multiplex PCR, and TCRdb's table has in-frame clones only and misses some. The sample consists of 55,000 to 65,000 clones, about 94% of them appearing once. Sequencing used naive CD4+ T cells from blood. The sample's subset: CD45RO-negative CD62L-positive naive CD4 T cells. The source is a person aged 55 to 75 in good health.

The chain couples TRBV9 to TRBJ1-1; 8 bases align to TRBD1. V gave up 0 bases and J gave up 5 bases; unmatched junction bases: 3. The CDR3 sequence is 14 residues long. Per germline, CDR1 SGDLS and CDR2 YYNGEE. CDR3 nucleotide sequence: TGTGCCAGCAGCGTAGTACAGGGGGGGACTGAAGCTTTCTTT. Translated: CASSVVQGGTEAFF. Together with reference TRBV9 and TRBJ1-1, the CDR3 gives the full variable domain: DSGVTQTPKHLITATGQRVTLRCSPRSGDLSVYWYQQSLDQGLQFLIQYYNGEERAKGNILERFSAQQFPDLHSELNLSSLELGDSALYFCASSVVQGGTEAFFGQGTRLTVV.

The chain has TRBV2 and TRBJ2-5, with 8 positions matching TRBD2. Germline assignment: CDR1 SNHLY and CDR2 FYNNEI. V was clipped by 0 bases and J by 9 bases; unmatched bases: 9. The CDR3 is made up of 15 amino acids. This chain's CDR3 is CASSEAGLVEGPQYF. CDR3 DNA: TGTGCCAGCAGTGAAGCGGGACTAGTCGAGGGGCCCCAGTACTTC.

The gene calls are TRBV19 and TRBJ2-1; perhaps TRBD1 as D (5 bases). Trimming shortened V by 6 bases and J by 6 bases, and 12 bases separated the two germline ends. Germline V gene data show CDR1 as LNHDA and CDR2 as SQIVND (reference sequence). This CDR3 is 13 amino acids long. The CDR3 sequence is CASSEYRFNEQFF. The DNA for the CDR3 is TGTGCCAGTAGCGAATACAGGTTCAATGAGCAGTTCTTC.

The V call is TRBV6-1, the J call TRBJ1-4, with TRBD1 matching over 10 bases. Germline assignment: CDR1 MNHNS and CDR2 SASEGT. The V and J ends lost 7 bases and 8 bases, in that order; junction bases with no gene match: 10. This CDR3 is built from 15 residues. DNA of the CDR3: TGTGCCAGCAACGTCCCCGGGACAGGGGACGAAAAACTGTTTTTT. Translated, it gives CASNVPGTGDEKLFF.

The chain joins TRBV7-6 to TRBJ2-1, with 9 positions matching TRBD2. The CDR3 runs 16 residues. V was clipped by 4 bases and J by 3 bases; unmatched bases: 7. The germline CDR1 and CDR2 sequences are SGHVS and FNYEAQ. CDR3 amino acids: CASSSGLAESYNEQFF. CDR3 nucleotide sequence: TGTGCCAGCAGCTCGGGACTAGCTGAGAGCTACAATGAGCAGTTCTTC. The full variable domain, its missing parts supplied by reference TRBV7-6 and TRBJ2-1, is GAGVSQSPRYKVTKRGQDVALRCDPISGHVSLYWYRQALGQGPEFLTYFNYEAQQDKSGLPNDRFSAERPEGSISTLTIQRTEQRDSAMYRCASSSGLAESYNEQFFGPGTRLTVL.

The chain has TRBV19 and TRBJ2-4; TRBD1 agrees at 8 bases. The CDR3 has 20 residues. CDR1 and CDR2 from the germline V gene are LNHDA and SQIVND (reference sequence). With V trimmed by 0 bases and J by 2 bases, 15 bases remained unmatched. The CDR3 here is CASSIDQRQGPKGTKNIQYF. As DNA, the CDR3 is TGTGCCAGTAGTATAGATCAGAGACAGGGGCCTAAGGGGACCAAAAACATTCAGTACTTC.

CDR3 nucleotide sequence: TGTGCCAGCAGCTTGCTAGCCTCCTACGAGCAGTACTTC. Amino acid sequence: CASSLLASYEQYF. The J gene is TRBJ2-7, the V gene TRBV7-9, with D maybe TRBD2 (5 bases). The length of the CDR3 is 13 residues. Deletions cut 3 bases from V and 0 bases from J, with 6 bases between. Germline CDR1 and CDR2: SEHNR and FQNEAQ (reference sequence).

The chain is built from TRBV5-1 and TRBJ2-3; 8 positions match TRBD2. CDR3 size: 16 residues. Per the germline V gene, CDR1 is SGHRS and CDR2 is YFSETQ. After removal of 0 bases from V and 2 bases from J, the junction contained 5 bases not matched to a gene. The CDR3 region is CASSLGIAGYTDTQYF. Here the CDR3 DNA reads TGCGCCAGCAGCTTGGGTATAGCGGGGTACACAGATACGCAGTATTTT.

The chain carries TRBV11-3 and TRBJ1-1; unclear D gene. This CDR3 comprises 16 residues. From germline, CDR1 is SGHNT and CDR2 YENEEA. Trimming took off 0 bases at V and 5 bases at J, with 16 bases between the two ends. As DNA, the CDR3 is TGTGCCAGCAGCTTAGATCTATCGGGATTTGGTACTGAAGCTTTCTTT. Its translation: CASSLDLSGFGTEAFF.

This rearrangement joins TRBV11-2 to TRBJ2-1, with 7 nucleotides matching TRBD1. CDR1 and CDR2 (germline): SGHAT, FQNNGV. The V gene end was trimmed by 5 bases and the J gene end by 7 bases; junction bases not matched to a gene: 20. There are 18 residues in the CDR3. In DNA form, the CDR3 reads TGTGCCAGCAGCCTACGACGACGTGGGTGGACAGGAGAGAATGAGCAGTTCTTC. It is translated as CASSLRRRGWTGENEQFF.

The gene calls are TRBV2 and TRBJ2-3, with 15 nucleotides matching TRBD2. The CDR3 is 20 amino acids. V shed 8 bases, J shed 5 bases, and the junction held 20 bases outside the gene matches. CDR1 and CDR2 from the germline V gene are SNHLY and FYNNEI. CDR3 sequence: CASFFPGLAGGPDYRDTQYF. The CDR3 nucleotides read TGTGCCAGCTTTTTCCCAGGACTAGCGGGAGGGCCTGATTATAGAGATACGCAGTATTTT.

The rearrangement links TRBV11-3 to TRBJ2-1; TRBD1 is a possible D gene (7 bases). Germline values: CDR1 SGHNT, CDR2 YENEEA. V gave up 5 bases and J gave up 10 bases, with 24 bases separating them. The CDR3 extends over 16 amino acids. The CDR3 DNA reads TGTGCCAGCAGCCCTAGTCGGGCAGGGGGGACGGGGGAGCAGTTCTTC. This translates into CASSPSRAGGTGEQFF.

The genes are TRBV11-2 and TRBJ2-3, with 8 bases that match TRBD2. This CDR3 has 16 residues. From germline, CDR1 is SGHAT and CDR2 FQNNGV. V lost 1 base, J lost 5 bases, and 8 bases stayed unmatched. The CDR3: CASSLGGKRELDTQYF. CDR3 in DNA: TGTGCCAGCAGCTTAGGCGGGAAGCGGGAGTTAGATACGCAGTATTTT.

CDR3 amino acids: CASSEIGRGTYNEQFF. The CDR3 DNA reads TGTGCCAGCAGTGAAATTGGGAGGGGGACCTACAATGAGCAGTTCTTC. The J gene is TRBJ2-1, the V gene TRBV6-1; TRBD2 might be the D (7 bases). V gave up 2 bases and J gave up 2 bases, with 13 bases separating them. Germline assignment: CDR1 MNHNS and CDR2 SASEGT. CDR3 length: 16 residues.

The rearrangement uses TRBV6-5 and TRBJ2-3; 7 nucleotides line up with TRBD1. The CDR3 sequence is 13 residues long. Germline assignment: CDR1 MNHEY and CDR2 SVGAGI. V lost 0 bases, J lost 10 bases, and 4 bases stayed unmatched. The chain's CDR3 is CASSYSRQGAQYF. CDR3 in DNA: TGTGCCAGCAGTTACTCTAGACAGGGTGCGCAGTATTTT.

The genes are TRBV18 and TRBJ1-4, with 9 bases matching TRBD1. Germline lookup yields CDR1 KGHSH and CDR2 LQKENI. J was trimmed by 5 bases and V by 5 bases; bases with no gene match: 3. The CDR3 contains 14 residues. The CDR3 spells CASSGQGKNEKLFF. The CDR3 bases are TGTGCCAGCTCAGGACAGGGGAAGAATGAAAAACTGTTTTTT.